Listed below are T cell receptor beta chains from one sample, sequenced in a study of cytomegalovirus exposure and HLA in healthy donors. Method: immunoSEQ multiplex PCR; TCRdb's copy keeps in-frame clones and lacks some. This sample has 180,000 or so clones, with around three quarters found just once. The sample taken for sequencing was PBMCs. These receptors originate from a woman in her thirties in good health and CMV-seronegative. The CDR3 runs from the conserved cysteine through the conserved F or W. D genes are given only for firm matches. Clone size is given for some rows only: seen once, a few or many times, or a class if the clone is expanded.

TRBV30,15,-,TRBJ1-1,-,TGTGCCTGGAGTGATAGGGCGGGGGCCCGCACTGAAGCTTTCTTT,CAWSDRAGARTEAFF
TRBV14,20,-,TRBJ2-6,-,TGTGCCAGCGCCGAGATCTTGGGCAGACCCTTATTCTCTGGGGCCAACGTCCTGACTTTC,CASAEILGRPLFSGANVLTF
TRBV10-3,16,-,TRBJ2-1,-,TGTGCCATCAGTGGTGCAGGGGCAGATACCTACAATGAGCAGTTCTTC,CAISGAGADTYNEQFF
TRBV18,17,-,TRBJ2-2,TRBD1,TGTGCCAGCTCACCATCTCTTGGGACAGGGGAAACCGGGGAGCTGTTTTTT,CASSPSLGTGETGELFF
TRBV6-1,14,-,TRBJ1-1,-,TGCGCCAGCAGTGAGTGGGGAGTTGGCTATGAAGCTTTCTTT,CASSEWGVGYEAFF
TRBV5-4,18,-,TRBJ2-5,-,TGTGCCAGCAGCCTTCCGCAAAACCGGCGGGGGCCTCAAGAGACCCAGTACTTC,CASSLPQNRRGPQETQYF
TRBV5-1,14,-,TRBJ2-7,-,TGCGCCAGCAGCGGCCTGACAGGTTCCTACGAGCAGTACTTC,CASSGLTGSYEQYF
TRBV4-3,19,-,TRBJ2-3,TRBD2,TGCGCCAGCAGCCAGACCCCTAGCGGGGGGGGATCTAGCACAGATACGCAGTATTTT,CASSQTPSGGGSSTDTQYF
TRBV10-3,20,-,TRBJ1-1,TRBD1,TGTGCCATCAGTGAGTCGGTTTTGTGGACAGGGAACAAGGTGAACACTGAAGCTTTCTTT,CAISESVLWTGNKVNTEAFF
TRBV5-1,14,-,TRBJ2-5,TRBD1,TGCGCCAGCAGCTTGGACAGGGGGCATGAGACCCAGTACTTC,CASSLDRGHETQYF
TRBV27,14,few,TRBJ1-2,-,TGTGCCAGCAGTTTACGGGGGAGGGGCTATGGCTACACCTTC,CASSLRGRGYGYTF
TRBV19,16,-,TRBJ2-3,-,TGTGCCAGTAGTATAGAGCCACAGAGAGGCACAGATACGCAGTATTTT,CASSIEPQRGTDTQYF
TRBV7-9,15,once,TRBJ1-4,-,TGTGCCAGCAGCTTAGGTGTGGCGGATAATGAAAAACTGTTTTTT,CASSLGVADNEKLFF
TRBV6-1,15,once,TRBJ1-2,-,TGTGCCAGCAGTGAAGCGCTCTGGGCTCCGGATGGCTACACCTTC,CASSEALWAPDGYTF
TRBV5-6,16,-,TRBJ1-2,-,TGTGCCAGCAGCCTGGGGGCCAGGCCAATAATCTATGGCTACACCTTC,CASSLGARPIIYGYTF
TRBV7-6,14,once,TRBJ2-7,-,TGTGCCAGCAGCCTAGTCCCCGGCTCCTACGAGCAGTACTTC,CASSLVPGSYEQYF
TRBV5-1,14,-,TRBJ2-7,-,TGCGCCAGCAGCTTGGCCGCGGCCTACTACGAGCAGTACTTC,CASSLAAAYYEQYF
TRBV5-1,16,-,TRBJ1-6,TRBD1,TGCGCCAGCAGCCTGACAGGGCTTGAGTATAATTCACCCCTCCACTTT,CASSLTGLEYNSPLHF
TRBV6-1,14,-,TRBJ2-5,-,TGTGCCAGCAGGGCTACAGGAATCCAAGAGACCCAGTACTTC,CASRATGIQETQYF
TRBV4-2,13,-,TRBJ2-7,TRBD1,TGTGCCAGCAGCCTCCGGGACAGGGCCGAGCAGTACTTC,CASSLRDRAEQYF
TRBV27,18,-,TRBJ2-7,-,TGTGCCAGCAGTTTATCCGGGTCGGGAGACGGTTCCCCCGTGGAGCAGTACTTC,CASSLSGSGDGSPVEQYF
TRBV7-6,15,-,TRBJ2-2,-,TGTGCCAGCAGCCCAGGATCGGGGTACACCGGGGAGCTGTTTTTT,CASSPGSGYTGELFF
TRBV4-3,16,-,TRBJ1-2,TRBD1,TGCGCCAGCAGCCAAGATTGGCGGGACAGTACGTATGGCTACACCTTC,CASSQDWRDSTYGYTF
TRBV5-1,14,-,TRBJ1-2,TRBD1,TGCGCCAGCAGCGTTCCGGGACAGGGTTATGGCTACACCTTC,CASSVPGQGYGYTF
TRBV4-3,19,few,TRBJ2-3,TRBD1,TGCGCCAGCAGCCAAGGGGACCGTGGACAGGGGGCCCGCACAGATACGCAGTATTTT,CASSQGDRGQGARTDTQYF
TRBV6-1,17,-,TRBJ1-1,TRBD1,TGTGCCAGCAGTGAAGCCGTAGGCAGGGGGCTCAACACTGAAGCTTTCTTT,CASSEAVGRGLNTEAFF
TRBV6-5,15,-,TRBJ2-1,-,TGTGCCAGCAGTCCTCACAGGGAACCAGTCGATGAGCAGTTCTTC,CASSPHREPVDEQFF
TRBV2,14,few,TRBJ1-1,TRBD1,TGTGCCAGCAGGAGACAGGGTACGTACACTGAAGCTTTCTTT,CASRRQGTYTEAFF
TRBV25-1,15,-,TRBJ2-1,TRBD2,TGTGCCAGCAGACCCCGGGGGGAAACCTACAATGAGCAGTTCTTC,CASRPRGETYNEQFF
TRBV6-4,16,-,TRBJ2-2,TRBD1,TGTGCCAGCAGTCTCCTCCCAGGGGGCGACACCGGGGAGCTGTTTTTT,CASSLLPGGDTGELFF
TRBV6-5,16,-,TRBJ1-3,-,TGTGCCAGCAGTTACTCGAGTCATCTCTCTGGAAACACCATATATTTT,CASSYSSHLSGNTIYF
TRBV15,19,-,TRBJ2-5,TRBD1,TGTGCCACCAGCAGTAACTTTGGGGACAGGTCGAGGTACCAAGAGACCCAGTACTTC,CATSSNFGDRSRYQETQYF
TRBV27,14,-,TRBJ2-7,-,TGTGCCAGCAGTTTACAGGGGCAGTTCGACGAGCAGTACTTC,CASSLQGQFDEQYF
TRBV5-6,16,-,TRBJ2-2,TRBD1,TGTGCCAGCAGCTTAGACAGGGGGCAGGCCACCGGGGAGCTGTTTTTT,CASSLDRGQATGELFF
TRBV7-2,14,once,TRBJ1-2,-,TGTGCCAGCAGCTTATGGGGAGGTGGATATGGCTACACCTTC,CASSLWGGGYGYTF
TRBV18,15,-,TRBJ2-5,TRBD1,TGTGCCAGCTCAATGGACCAGGGGGCGCCTGAGACCCAGTACTTC,CASSMDQGAPETQYF
TRBV2,13,-,TRBJ1-1,TRBD1,TGTGCCAGCACAGGGGGCGCAGGAACTGAAGCTTTCTTT,CASTGGAGTEAFF
TRBV6-5,16,-,TRBJ2-1,-,TGTGCCAGCAGTTACTCGGTGACAGGTTCCTACAATGAGCAGTTCTTC,CASSYSVTGSYNEQFF
TRBV19,16,once,TRBJ1-5,-,TGTGCCAGTACCCTAGATAGAGGATCGATCAATCAGCCCCAGCATTTT,CASTLDRGSINQPQHF
TRBV10-1,11,-,TRBJ2-7,-,TGCGCCAGCAGTGATGGGGGGATACAGTACTTC,CASSDGGIQYF
TRBV19,14,-,TRBJ1-2,TRBD1,TGTGCCAGTAGCCTCCAGGGGGTGAACTATGGCTACACCTTC,CASSLQGVNYGYTF